This TCR beta chain comes out of a study of blood T cell repertoires in COVID-19. In the study overall: COVID-19 samples from acute and convalescent phases originated in the United States, Italy and Spain. Sample material is recorded as cDNA or gDNA derived from T cells, B-cell-depleted T cells, or PBMCs.

Authors' methods: The authors estimated nucleated cell counts from reference gene primer amplification. Produced via immunoSEQ multiplex PCR; TCRdb's table is partial and in-frame only. V, J and clone size are taken as reported in that table, and D and trimming were inferred from the DNA itself. The sample lists approximately 200,000 clones, roughly 80% occurring once. Trimming cost V 2 bases and J 10 bases, with 20 bases left between them. CDR3 length: 15 residues. Looked up from germline, CDR1 is SGHTS and CDR2 is YDEGEE. The receptor was isolated from a woman aged 55-75 years who had recovered from COVID-19. Sequencing was performed on peripheral blood. The chain uses TRBV5-8 and TRBJ2-3, with D maybe TRBD2 (5 bases). CDR3 protein: CASSLIRRSGGAQYF. CDR3 DNA: TGTGCCAGCAGCTTAATTCGGAGGTCTGGAGGTGCGCAGTATTTT.